This T cell receptor beta chain was sequenced during a study of T cell changes during pregnancy in multiple sclerosis. Profiled with immunoSEQ multiplex PCR; TCRdb holds only in-frame clones, not every one. Of around 71,000 clones in the sample, approximately 92% were seen once. The germline V and J ends were trimmed by 2 bases and 3 bases, with 5 bases remaining between them. The CDR3 length is 14 residues. Germline-derived CDR1 and CDR2 are LNHDA and SQIVND (reference sequence). The specimen was peripheral blood, collected in the third trimester of pregnancy. This chain links TRBV19 with TRBJ2-6; TRBD1 is a possible D gene (5 bases). The source is a female donor with multiple sclerosis, enrolled in a pregnancy study. The CDR3 DNA reads as TGTGCCAGTAGTATACAGGGTGGGGCCAACGTCCTGACTTTC. This translates into CASSIQGGANVLTF.